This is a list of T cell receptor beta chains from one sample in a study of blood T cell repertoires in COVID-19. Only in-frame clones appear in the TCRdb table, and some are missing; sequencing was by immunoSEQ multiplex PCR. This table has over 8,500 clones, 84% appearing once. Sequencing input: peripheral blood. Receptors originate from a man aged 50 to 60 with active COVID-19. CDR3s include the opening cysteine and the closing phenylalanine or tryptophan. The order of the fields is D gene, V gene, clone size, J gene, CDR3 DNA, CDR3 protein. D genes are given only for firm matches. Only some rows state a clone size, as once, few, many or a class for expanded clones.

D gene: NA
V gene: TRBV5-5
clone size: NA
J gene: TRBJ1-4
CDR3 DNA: TGTGCCAGCAGCGAGACCGCAGGGCCCCTCAATGAAAAACTGTTTTTT
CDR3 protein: CASSETAGPLNEKLFF

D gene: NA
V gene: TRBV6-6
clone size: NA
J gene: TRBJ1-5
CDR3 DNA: TGTGCCAGCAGTTATTCAGGCCCCAATCAGCCCCAGCATTTT
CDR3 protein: CASSYSGPNQPQHF

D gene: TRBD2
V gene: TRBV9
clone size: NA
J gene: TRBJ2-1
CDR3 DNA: TGTGCCAGCACCCAATTAGCGGGAGTGGGAGATGAGCAGTTCTTC
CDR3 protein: CASTQLAGVGDEQFF

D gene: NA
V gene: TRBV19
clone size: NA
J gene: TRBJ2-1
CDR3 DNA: TGTGCCAGTAGTATGTCGCTGAGCTCCTACAATGAGCAGTTCTTC
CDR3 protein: CASSMSLSSYNEQFF

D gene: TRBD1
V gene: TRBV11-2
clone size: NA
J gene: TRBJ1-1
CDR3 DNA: TGTGCCAGCAGCTTAGATCTGTGGGGACAGGGAGGGACTGAAGCTTTCTTT
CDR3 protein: CASSLDLWGQGGTEAFF

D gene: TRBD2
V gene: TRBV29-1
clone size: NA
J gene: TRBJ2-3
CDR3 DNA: TGCAGCGTTGAAGACTCTATAGCGGGGAGCACAGATACGCAGTATTTT
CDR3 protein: CSVEDSIAGSTDTQYF

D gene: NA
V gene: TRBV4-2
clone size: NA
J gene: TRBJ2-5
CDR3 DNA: TGTGCCAGCAGCCAAGAGAGTAGGGGCGAGACCCAGTACTTC
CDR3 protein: CASSQESRGETQYF

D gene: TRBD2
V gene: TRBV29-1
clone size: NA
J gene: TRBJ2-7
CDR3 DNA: TGCAGCGTATTTCAGGGTAGCGGGAGATACGACGAGCAGTACTTC
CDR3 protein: CSVFQGSGRYDEQYF

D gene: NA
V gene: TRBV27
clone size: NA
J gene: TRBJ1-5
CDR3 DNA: TGTGCCAGCAGCCCCCTCTTACAGGGAGATCAGCCCCAGCATTTT
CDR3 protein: CASSPLLQGDQPQHF

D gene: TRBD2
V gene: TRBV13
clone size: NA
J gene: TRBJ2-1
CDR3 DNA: TGTGCCAGCAGCTTAGGCGGGACTAGCGGTTACAATGAGCAGTTCTTC
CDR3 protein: CASSLGGTSGYNEQFF

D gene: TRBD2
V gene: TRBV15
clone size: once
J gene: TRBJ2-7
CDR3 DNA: TGTGCCACCAGCAGAGATTCCGCTAGCGGGAGAAAGTCCTACGAGCAGTACTTC
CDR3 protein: CATSRDSASGRKSYEQYF

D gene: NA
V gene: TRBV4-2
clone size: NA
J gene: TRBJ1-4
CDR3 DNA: TGTGCCAGCAGCCAAGAAGGGGTTGAAAAACTGTTTTTT
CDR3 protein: CASSQEGVEKLFF

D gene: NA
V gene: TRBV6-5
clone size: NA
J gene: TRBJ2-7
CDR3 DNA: TGTGCCAGCAGTTACTCGAGTGAGCAGTACTTC
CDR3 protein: CASSYSSEQYF

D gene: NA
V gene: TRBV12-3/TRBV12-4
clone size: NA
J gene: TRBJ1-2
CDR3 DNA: TGTGCCAGCAGTTCAGCGGTAACGGATGGCTACACCTTC
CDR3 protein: CASSSAVTDGYTF

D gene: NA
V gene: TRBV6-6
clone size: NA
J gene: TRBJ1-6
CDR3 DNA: TGTGCCAGCAGTCCCTACCGCAAAACAGGATTCTATAATTCACCCCTCCACTTT
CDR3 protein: CASSPYRKTGFYNSPLHF

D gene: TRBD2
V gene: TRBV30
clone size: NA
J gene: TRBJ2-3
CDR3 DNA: TGTGCCTGGAGTATCCCTAGCGGGAGACCCGATACGCAGTATTTT
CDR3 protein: CAWSIPSGRPDTQYF

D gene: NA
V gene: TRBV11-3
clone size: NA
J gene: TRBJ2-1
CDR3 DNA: TGTGCCAGCAGCTTAACAGATACGAGCTCCTACAATGAGCAGTTCTTC
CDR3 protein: CASSLTDTSSYNEQFF

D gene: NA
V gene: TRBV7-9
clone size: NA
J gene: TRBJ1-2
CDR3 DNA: TGTGCCAGCAGCTTAGCGCAACAGGTGGATGGCTACACCTTC
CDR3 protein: CASSLAQQVDGYTF

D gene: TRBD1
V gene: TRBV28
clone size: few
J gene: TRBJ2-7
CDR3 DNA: TGTGCCAGCAGGACCCCGGGACAGGGGATGTACGAGCAGTACTTC
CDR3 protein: CASRTPGQGMYEQYF

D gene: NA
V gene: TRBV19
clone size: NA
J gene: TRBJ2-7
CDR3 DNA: TGTGCCAGTAGTATAGAGGGCAACCCCTACGAGCAGTACTTC
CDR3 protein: CASSIEGNPYEQYF

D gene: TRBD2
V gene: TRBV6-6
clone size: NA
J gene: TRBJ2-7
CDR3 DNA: TGTGCCAGCAGTTACACTTCGGGGGGCTACGAGCAGTACTTC
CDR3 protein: CASSYTSGGYEQYF

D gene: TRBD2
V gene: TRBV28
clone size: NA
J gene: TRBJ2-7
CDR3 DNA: TGTGCCAGCAGTTTATCGACTAGCGGTTACGAGCAGTACTTC
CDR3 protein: CASSLSTSGYEQYF

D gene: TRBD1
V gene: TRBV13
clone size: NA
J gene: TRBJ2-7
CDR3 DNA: TGTGCCAGCAGCCCGGACAGGGTAAACGAGCAGTACTTC
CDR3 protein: CASSPDRVNEQYF

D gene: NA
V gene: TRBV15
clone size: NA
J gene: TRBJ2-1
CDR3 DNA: TGTGCCACCAGCAGACCCGTCGAGGACAGCCCCTACAATGAGCAGTTCTTC
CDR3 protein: CATSRPVEDSPYNEQFF

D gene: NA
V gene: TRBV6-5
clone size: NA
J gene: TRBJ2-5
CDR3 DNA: TGTGCCAGCAGTTACTCGTCAGGGGTCCACGTGGAGACCCAGTACTTC
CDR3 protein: CASSYSSGVHVETQYF

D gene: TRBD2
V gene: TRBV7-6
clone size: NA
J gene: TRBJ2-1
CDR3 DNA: TGTGCCAGCAGCTTAGTGTCGCGGGGGTGGGTAAACAATGAGCAGTTCTTC
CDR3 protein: CASSLVSRGWVNNEQFF

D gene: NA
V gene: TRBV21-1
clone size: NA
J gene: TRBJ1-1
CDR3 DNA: TGTGCCAGCAGCACGCAGGAGGTTGACACTGAAGCTTTCTTT
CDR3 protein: CASSTQEVDTEAFF

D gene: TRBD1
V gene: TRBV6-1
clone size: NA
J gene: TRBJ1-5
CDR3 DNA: TGTGCCAGCAGTGAGCCCAGGGGGCTTATTCAGCCCCAGCATTTT
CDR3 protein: CASSEPRGLIQPQHF

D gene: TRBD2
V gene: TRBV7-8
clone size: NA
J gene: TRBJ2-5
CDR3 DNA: TGTGCCAGCAGCTTACCCTATAGCGGGAGAGCCCAAGAGACCCAGTACTTC
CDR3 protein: CASSLPYSGRAQETQYF

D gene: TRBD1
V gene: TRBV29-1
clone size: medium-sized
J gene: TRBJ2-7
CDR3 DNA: TGCAGCGCGGTGCGTCCGGGACAGGGGACTTACGAGCAGTACTTC
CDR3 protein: CSAVRPGQGTYEQYF

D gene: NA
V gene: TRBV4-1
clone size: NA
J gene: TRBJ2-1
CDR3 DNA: TGCGCCAGCAGCCAAGTAGCTAGCCGTGAGTACAATGAGCAGTTCTTC
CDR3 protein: CASSQVASREYNEQFF

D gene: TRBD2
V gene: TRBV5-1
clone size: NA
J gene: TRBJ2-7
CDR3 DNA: TGCGCCAGCAGCCCGAGTCAGCGGGAGGGCTACGAGCAGTACTTC
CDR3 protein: CASSPSQREGYEQYF

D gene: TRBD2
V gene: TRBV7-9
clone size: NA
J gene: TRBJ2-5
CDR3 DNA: TGTGCCAGCAGCTTAGGCCAAGCGGGAGTTCTCCAAGAGACCCAGTACTTC
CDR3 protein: CASSLGQAGVLQETQYF

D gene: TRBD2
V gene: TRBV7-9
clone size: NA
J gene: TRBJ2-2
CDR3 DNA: TGTGCCAGCAGGGGACTAGCGCCCGGGTACATCACCGGGGAGCTGTTTTTT
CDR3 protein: CASRGLAPGYITGELFF

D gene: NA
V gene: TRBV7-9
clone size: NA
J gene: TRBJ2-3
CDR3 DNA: TGTGCCAGCAGCGCCCAGGTTTCACGAGATACGCAGTATTTT
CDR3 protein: CASSAQVSRDTQYF

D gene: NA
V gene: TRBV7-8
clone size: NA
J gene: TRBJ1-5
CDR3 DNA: TGTGCCAGCAGCTTAGTTTCAGACTATAGCAATCAGCCCCAGCATTTT
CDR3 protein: CASSLVSDYSNQPQHF

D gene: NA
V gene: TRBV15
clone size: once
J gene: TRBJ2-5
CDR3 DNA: TGTGCCACCTCTCAGAGCGGGTCAAACCAAGAGACCCAGTACTTC
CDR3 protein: CATSQSGSNQETQYF

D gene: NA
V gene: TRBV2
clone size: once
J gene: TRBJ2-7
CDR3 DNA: TGTGCCAGCATACAACAGGGAGAAGCCTACGAGCAGTACTTC
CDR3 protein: CASIQQGEAYEQYF

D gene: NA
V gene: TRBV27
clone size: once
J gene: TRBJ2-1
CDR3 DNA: TGTGCCAGCAGCCTGCAAACAGCCTCCTACAATGAGCAGTTCTTC
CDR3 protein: CASSLQTASYNEQFF

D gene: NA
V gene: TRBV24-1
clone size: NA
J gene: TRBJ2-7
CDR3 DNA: TGTGCCACCAGTGACAAGGGGTCCTACGAGCAGTACTTC
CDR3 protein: CATSDKGSYEQYF

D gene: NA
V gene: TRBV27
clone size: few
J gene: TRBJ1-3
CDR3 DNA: TGTGCCAGCAGTTTATACCTAGGTACTGGAAACACCATATATTTT
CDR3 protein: CASSLYLGTGNTIYF

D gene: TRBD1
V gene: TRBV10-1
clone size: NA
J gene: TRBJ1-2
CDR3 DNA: TGCGCCAGGGACAGGGGACTCTATGGCTACACCTTC
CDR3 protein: CARDRGLYGYTF

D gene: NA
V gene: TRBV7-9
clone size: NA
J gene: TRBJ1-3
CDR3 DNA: TGTGCCAGCACCCGTGATCCAGGGGCGAACACCATATATTTT
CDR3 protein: CASTRDPGANTIYF

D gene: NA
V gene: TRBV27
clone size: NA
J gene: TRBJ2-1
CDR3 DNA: TGTGCCAGCAGTTCCCTTTTAGGGGGGGCTAATGAGCAGTTCTTC
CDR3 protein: CASSSLLGGANEQFF

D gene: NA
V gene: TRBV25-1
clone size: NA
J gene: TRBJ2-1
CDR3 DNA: TGTGCCAGCAAACTAGGCTCCTACAATGAGCAGTTCTTC
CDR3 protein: CASKLGSYNEQFF

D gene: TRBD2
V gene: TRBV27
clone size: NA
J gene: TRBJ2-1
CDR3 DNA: TGTGCCAGCAGTTCTGGGACTAGCGGAACCTACAATGAGCAGTTCTTC
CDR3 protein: CASSSGTSGTYNEQFF

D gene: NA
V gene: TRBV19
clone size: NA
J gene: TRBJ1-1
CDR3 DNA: TGTGCCAGTAGTACAGGGTTTTTGGCTTTCTTT
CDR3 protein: CASSTGFLAFF

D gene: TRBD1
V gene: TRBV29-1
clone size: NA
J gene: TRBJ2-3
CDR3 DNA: TGCAGCGTTGATTTCGGACAGGGGGCAACAGATACGCAGTATTTT
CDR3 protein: CSVDFGQGATDTQYF

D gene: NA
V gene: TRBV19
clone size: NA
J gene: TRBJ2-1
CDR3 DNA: TGTGCCACCGCGCATTCCCTAGCGCTCAATGAGCAGTTCTTC
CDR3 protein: CATAHSLALNEQFF

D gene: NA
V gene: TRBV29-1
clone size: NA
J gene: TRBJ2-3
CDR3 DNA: TGCAGCGGGACAGTCCAACCCGATACGCAGTATTTT
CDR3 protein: CSGTVQPDTQYF

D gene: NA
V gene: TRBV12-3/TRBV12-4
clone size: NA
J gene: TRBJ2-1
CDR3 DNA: TGTGCCAGCAGTTTAGGGGACTCCCTGCAGTTCTTC
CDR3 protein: CASSLGDSLQFF

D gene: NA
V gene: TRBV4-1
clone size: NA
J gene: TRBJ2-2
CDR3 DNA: TGCGCCAGCAGCCAGTTCAGGGGGGCCGGGGAGCTGTTTTTT
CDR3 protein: CASSQFRGAGELFF

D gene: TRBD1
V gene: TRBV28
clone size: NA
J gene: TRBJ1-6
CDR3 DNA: TGTGCCAGCAGGACGATGCTCAAGACAGGGTCTTCCTCACCCCTCCACTTT
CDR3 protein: CASRTMLKTGSSSPLHF

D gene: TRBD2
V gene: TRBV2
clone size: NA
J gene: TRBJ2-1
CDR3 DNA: TGTGCCAGCAGTACCGGGACTAGCCTCGATGAGCAGTTCTTC
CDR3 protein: CASSTGTSLDEQFF

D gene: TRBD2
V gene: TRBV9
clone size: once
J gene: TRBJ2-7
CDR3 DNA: TGTGCCAGCAGCGTAGCGGGGCTAGCGGGAGACGAGCAGTACTTC
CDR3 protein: CASSVAGLAGDEQYF

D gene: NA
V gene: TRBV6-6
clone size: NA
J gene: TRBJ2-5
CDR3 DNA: TGTGCCAGCGGGCGAGGACAGTCTCAAGAGACCCAGTACTTC
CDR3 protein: CASGRGQSQETQYF

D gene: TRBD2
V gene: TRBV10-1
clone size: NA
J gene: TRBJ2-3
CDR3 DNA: TGCGCCAGCAGTGCAAGGCCTCGACTAGCGGGAGTTGTAACAGATACGCAGTATTTT
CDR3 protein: CASSARPRLAGVVTDTQYF

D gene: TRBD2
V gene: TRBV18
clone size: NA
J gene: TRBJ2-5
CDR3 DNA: TGTGCCAGCTCAGCCTTGCCCGGGACCGCTAGCGGGGAGACCCAGTACTTC
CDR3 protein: CASSALPGTASGETQYF

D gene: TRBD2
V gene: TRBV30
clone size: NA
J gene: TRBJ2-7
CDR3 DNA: TGTGCCTGGAGTGCCCCTGGTCTAGCGGGAGGGCCTGATGAGCAGTACTTC
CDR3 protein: CAWSAPGLAGGPDEQYF

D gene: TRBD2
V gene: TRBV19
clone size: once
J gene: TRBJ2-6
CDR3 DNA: TGTGCCAGTAGTTCGGGTTGGGAGGGGCAAAGCTCTGGGGCCAACGTCCTGACTTTC
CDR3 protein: CASSSGWEGQSSGANVLTF